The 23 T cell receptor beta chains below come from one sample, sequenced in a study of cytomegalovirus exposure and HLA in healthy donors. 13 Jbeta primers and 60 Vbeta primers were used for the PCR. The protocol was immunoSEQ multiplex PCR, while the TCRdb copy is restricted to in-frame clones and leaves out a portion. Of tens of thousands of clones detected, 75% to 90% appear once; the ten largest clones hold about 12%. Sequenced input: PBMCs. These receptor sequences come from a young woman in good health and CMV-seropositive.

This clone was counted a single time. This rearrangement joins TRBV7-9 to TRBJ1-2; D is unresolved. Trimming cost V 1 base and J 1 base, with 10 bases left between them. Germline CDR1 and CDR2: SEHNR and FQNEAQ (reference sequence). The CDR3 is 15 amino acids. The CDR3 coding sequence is TGTGCCAGCAGCTTAGTCCCACCGAGTAACTATGGCTACACCTTC. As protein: CASSLVPPSNYGYTF.

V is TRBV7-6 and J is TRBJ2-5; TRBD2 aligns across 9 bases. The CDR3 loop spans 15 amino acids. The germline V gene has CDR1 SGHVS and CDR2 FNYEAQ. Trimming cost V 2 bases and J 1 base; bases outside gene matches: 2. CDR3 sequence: CASSLTTSGQETQYF. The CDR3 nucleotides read TGTGCCAGCAGCTTAACGACTAGCGGCCAAGAGACCCAGTACTTC.

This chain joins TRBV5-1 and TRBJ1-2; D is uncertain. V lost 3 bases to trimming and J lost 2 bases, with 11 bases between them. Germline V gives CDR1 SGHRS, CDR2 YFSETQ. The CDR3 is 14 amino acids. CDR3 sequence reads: CASSWGDPNYGYTF. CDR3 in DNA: TGCGCCAGCAGCTGGGGAGATCCGAACTATGGCTACACCTTC.

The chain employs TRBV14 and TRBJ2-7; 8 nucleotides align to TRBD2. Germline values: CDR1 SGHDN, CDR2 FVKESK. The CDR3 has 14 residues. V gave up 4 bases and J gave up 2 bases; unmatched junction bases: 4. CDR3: CASSRGGSPYEQYF. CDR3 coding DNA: TGTGCCAGCAGCCGCGGGGGGAGTCCCTACGAGCAGTACTTC. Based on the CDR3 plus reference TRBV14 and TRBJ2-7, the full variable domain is EAGVTQFPSHSVIEKGQTVTLRCDPISGHDNLYWYRRVMGKEIKFLLHFVKESKQDESGMPNNRFLAERTGGTYSTLKVQPAELEDSGVYFCASSRGGSPYEQYFGPGTRLTVT.

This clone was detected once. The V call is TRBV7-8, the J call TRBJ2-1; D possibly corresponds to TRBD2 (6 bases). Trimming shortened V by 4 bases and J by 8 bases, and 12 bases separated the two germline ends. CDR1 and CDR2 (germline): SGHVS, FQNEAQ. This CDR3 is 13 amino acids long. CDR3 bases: TGTGCCAGCAGCTACCGACTAGTCGATGAGCAGTTCTTC. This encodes CASSYRLVDEQFF.

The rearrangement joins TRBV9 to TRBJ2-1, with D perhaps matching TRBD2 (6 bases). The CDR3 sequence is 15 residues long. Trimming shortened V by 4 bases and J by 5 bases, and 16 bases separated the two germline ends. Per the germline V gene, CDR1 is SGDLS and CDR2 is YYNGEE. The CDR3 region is CASSHSGRTNNEQFF. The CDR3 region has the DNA TGTGCCAGCAGCCACTCGGGGAGGACAAACAATGAGCAGTTCTTC.

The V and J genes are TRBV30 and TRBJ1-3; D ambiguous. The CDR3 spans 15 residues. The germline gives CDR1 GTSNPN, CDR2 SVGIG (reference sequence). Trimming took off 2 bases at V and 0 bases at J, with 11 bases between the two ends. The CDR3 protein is CAWSPTVLSGNTIYF. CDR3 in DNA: TGTGCCTGGAGTCCTACAGTCCTCTCTGGAAACACCATATATTTT.

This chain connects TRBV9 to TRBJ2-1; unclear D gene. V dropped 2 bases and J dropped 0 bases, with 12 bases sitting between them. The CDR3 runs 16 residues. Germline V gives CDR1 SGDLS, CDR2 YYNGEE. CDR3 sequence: CASSVSIISSYNEQFF. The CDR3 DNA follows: TGTGCCAGCAGCGTTTCCATTATTAGCTCCTACAATGAGCAGTTCTTC.

The CDR3 sequence is CASSSSVTDTQYF. CDR3 bases: TGTGCCAGCAGCTCATCAGTCACAGATACGCAGTATTTT. This chain links TRBV7-9 with TRBJ2-3, with D hard to call. CDR3 size: 13 residues. Germline CDR1 SEHNR, CDR2 FQNEAQ (reference sequence). V was clipped by 4 bases and J by 2 bases, with 7 bases between them.

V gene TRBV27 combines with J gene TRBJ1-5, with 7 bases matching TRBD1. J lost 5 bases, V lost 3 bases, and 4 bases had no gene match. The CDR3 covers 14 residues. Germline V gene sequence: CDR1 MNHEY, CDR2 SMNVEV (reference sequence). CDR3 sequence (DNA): TGTGCCAGCAGTTTTCAGGGGGACTATCAGCCCCAGCATTTT. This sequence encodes CASSFQGDYQPQHF.

The CDR3, as DNA: TGTGCCAGCAGCTTGACAGGGGGCAGGGAGACCCAGTACTTC. This translates into CASSLTGGRETQYF. The chain uses TRBV5-4 and TRBJ2-5, with 9 bases that match TRBD1. The length of the CDR3 is 14 residues. V was clipped by 1 base and J by 5 bases; unmatched bases: 3. Germline V gives CDR1 SGHNT, CDR2 YYREEE (reference sequence). The whole variable domain, filled in from reference TRBV5-4 and TRBJ2-5, reads ETGVTQSPTHLIKTRGQQVTLRCSSQSGHNTVSWYQQALGQGPQFIFQYYREEENGRGNFPPRFSGLQFPNYSSELNVNALELDDSALYLCASSLTGGRETQYFGPGTRLLVL.

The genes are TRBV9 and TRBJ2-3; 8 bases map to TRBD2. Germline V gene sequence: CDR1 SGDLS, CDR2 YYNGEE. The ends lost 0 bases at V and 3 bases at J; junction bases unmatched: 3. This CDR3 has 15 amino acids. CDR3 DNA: TGTGCCAGCAGCGTAGCTAGCGGGCCTACAGATACGCAGTATTTT. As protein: CASSVASGPTDTQYF.

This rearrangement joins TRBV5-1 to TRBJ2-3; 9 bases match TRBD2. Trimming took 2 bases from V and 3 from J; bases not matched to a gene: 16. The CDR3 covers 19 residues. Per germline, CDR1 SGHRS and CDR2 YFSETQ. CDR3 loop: CASSLLYVGTSSRTDTQYF. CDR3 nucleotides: TGCGCCAGCAGCTTACTTTATGTCGGGACTAGCTCTCGGACAGATACGCAGTATTTT.

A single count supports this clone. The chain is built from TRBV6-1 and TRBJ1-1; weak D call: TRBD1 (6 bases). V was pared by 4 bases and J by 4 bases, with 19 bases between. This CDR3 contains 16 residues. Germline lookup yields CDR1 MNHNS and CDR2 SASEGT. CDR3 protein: CASSGNRGGRGTEAFF. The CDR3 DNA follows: TGTGCCAGCAGTGGAAATAGGGGGGGAAGGGGCACTGAAGCTTTCTTT.

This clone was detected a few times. The CDR3 here is CASSESGRYGYTF. CDR3 DNA sequence: TGCGCCAGCAGTGAGTCGGGCCGGTATGGCTACACCTTC. The chain joins TRBV10-1 to TRBJ1-2; D not certain. The CDR3 consists of 13 residues. With 0 bases removed from V and 5 bases from J, the gap between germline ends came to 7 bases. Germline V gene sequence: CDR1 WNHNN, CDR2 SYGVQD (reference sequence).

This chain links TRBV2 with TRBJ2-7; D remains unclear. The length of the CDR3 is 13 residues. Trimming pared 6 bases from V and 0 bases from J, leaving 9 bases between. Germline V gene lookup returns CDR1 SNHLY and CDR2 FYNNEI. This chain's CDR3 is CASRGLSSYEQYF. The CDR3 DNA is TGTGCCAGCAGGGGCTTGAGCTCCTACGAGCAGTACTTC.

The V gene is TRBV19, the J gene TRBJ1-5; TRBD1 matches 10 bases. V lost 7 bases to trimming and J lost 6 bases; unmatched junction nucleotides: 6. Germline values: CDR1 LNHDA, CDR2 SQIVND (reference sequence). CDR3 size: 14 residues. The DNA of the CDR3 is TGTGCCAGTACCCGACAGGGGGCCGCTCAGCCCCAGCATTTT. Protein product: CASTRQGAAQPQHF.

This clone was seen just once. CDR3 DNA sequence: TGTGCCAGCAGTTGGGGGCAACTATTTAACACCGGGGAGCTGTTTTTT. Residues: CASSWGQLFNTGELFF. The chain links TRBV2 to TRBJ2-2; TRBD1 is a possible D gene (6 bases). Germline lookup yields CDR1 SNHLY and CDR2 FYNNEI. Trimming took off 5 bases at V and 2 bases at J, with 15 bases between the two ends. This CDR3 is 16 amino acids long.

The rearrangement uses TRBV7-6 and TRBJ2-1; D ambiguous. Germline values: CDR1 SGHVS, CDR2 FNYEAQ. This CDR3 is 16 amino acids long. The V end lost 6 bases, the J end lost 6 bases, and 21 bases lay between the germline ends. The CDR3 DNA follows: TGTGCCAGCAGAGGCTATGGAGAGATAGGTTTCAATGAGCAGTTCTTC. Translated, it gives CASRGYGEIGFNEQFF.

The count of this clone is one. The CDR3 sequence is CASTPWQGDNEQFF. The CDR3, as DNA: TGTGCCAGCACCCCCTGGCAGGGCGACAATGAGCAGTTCTTC. The chain joins TRBV27 to TRBJ2-1; D might be TRBD1 (5 bases). CDR1 is MNHEY, CDR2 SMNVEV, per germline (reference sequence). The CDR3 sequence is 14 residues long. V gave up 7 bases and J gave up 5 bases, with 15 bases separating them.

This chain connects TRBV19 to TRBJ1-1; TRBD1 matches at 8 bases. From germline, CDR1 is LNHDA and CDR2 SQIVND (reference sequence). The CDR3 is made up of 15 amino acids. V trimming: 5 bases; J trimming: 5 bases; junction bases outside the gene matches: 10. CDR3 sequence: CASSARTGRLTEAFF. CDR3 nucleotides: TGTGCCAGTAGTGCCCGGACAGGGAGGTTGACTGAAGCTTTCTTT. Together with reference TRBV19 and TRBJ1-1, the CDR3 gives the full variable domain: DGGITQSPKYLFRKEGQNVTLSCEQNLNHDAMYWYRQDPGQGLRLIYYSQIVNDFQKGDIAEGYSVSREKKESFPLTVTSAQKNPTAFYLCASSARTGRLTEAFFGQGTRLTVV.

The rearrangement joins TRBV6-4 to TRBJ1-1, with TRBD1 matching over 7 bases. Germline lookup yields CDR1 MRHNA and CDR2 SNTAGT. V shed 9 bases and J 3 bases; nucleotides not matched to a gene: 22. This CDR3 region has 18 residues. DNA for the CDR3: TGTGCCAGTAGCCCAGGGGGGCGCATCGGTTTTGGACACACTGAAGCTTTCTTT. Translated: CASSPGGRIGFGHTEAFF.

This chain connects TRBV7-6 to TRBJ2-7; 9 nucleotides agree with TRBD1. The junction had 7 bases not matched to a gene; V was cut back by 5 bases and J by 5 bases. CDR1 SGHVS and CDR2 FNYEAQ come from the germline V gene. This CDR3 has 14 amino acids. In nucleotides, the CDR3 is TGTGCCAGCAGCACCTACAGGGGGCAGCACGAGCAGTACTTC. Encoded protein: CASSTYRGQHEQYF.